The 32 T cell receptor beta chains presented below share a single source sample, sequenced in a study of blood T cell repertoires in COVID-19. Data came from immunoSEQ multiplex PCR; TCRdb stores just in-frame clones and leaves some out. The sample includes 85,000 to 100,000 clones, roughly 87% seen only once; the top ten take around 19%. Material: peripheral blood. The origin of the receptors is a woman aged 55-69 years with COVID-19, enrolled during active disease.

In nucleotides, the CDR3 is TGTGCCAGTCTTAGACGTGGGGCCCGGCCAGACGAGCAGTACTTC. Protein: CASLRRGARPDEQYF. The chain employs TRBV11-1 and TRBJ2-7, with D tentatively TRBD1 (5 bases). The CDR3 is 15 amino acids. Trimming removed 9 bases at V and 5 bases at J, with 23 bases between. The germline V gene encodes CDR1 SGHAT and CDR2 FQDESV (reference sequence).

The CDR3 spells CASSLEGGDGYTF. In DNA, the CDR3 is TGCGCCAGCAGCTTGGAAGGGGGTGATGGCTACACCTTC. V usage is TRBV5-1 and J usage is TRBJ1-2; perhaps TRBD1 as D (6 bases). Germline V gene lookup returns CDR1 SGHRS and CDR2 YFSETQ. This CDR3 region has 13 residues. The ends were cut back, 0 bases at V and 6 bases at J, with 9 bases in the middle. The whole variable domain, remainder taken from reference TRBV5-1 and TRBJ1-2, is KAGVTQTPRYLIKTRGQQVTLSCSPISGHRSVSWYQQTPGQGLQFLFEYFSETQRNKGNFPGRFSGRQFSNSRSEMNVSTLELGDSALYLCASSLEGGDGYTFGSGTRLTVV.

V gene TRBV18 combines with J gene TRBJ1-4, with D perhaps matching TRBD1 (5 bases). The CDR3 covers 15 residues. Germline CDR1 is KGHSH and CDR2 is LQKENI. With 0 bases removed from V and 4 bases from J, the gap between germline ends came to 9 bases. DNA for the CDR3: TGTGCCAGCTCACCACCCGACAGCGTTAATGAAAAACTGTTTTTT. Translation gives CASSPPDSVNEKLFF. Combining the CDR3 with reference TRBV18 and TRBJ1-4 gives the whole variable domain NAGVMQNPRHLVRRRGQEARLRCSPMKGHSHVYWYRQLPEEGLKFMVYLQKENIIDESGMPKERFSAEFPKEGPSILRIQQVVRGDSAAYFCASSPPDSVNEKLFFGSGTQLSVL.

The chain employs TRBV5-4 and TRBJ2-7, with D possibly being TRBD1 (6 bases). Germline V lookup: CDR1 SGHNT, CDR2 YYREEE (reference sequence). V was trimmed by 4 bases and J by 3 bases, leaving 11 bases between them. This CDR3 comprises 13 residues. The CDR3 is CASSTWDIYEQYF. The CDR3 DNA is TGTGCCAGCAGCACTTGGGACATCTACGAGCAGTACTTC. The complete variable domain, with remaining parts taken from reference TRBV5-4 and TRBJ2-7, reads ETGVTQSPTHLIKTRGQQVTLRCSSQSGHNTVSWYQQALGQGPQFIFQYYREEENGRGNFPPRFSGLQFPNYSSELNVNALELDDSALYLCASSTWDIYEQYFGPGTRLTVT.

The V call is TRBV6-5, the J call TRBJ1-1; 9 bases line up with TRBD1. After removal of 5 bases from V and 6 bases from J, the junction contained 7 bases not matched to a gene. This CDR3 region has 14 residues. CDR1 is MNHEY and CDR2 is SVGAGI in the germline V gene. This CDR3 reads CASSTGQGRAEAFF. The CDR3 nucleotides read TGTGCCAGCAGTACGGGACAGGGAAGGGCTGAAGCTTTCTTT.

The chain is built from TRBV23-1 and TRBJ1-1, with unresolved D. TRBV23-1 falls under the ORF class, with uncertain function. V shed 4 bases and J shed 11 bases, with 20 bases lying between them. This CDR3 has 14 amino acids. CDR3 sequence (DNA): TGCGCCAGCAGTCCACCTGCGGGTGGTGGGGTGGCTTTCTTT. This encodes CASSPPAGGGVAFF.

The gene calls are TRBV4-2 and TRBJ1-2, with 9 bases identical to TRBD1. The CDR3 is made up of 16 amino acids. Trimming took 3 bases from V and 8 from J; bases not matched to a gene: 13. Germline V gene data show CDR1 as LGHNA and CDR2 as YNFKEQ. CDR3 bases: TGTGCCAGCAGCCAGGCGGGGGAAACAGGGGGCTCGGGCTACACCTTC. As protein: CASSQAGETGGSGYTF.

Written as DNA, the CDR3 is TGTGCCACTAGGGCGGGGGCTGGAAACACCATATATTTT. Its protein is CATRAGAGNTIYF. The chain links TRBV5-4 to TRBJ1-3; D is perhaps TRBD1 (5 bases). Germline-derived CDR1 and CDR2 are SGHNT and YYREEE (reference sequence). The CDR3 runs to 13 residues. The V and J ends lost 9 bases and 2 bases respectively, with 12 bases between them.

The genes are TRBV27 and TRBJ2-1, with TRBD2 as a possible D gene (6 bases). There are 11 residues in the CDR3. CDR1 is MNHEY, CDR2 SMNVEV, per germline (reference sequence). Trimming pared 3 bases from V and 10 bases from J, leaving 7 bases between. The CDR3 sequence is CASSLLAEQFF. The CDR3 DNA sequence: TGTGCCAGCAGTTTGCTAGCGGAGCAGTTCTTC.

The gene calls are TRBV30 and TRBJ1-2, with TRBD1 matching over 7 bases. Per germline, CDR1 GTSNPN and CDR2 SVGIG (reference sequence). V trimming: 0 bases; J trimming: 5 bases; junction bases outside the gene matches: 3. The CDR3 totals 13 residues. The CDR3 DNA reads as TGTGCCTGGAGTGTACAGGGGTCATATGGCTACACCTTC. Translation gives CAWSVQGSYGYTF.

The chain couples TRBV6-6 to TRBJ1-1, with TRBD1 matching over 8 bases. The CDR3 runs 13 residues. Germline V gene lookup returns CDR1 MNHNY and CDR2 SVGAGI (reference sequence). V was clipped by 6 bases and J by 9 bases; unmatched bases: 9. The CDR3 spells CASSRTGYAQAFF. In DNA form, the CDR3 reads TGTGCCAGCAGCAGGACAGGGTATGCCCAAGCTTTCTTT.

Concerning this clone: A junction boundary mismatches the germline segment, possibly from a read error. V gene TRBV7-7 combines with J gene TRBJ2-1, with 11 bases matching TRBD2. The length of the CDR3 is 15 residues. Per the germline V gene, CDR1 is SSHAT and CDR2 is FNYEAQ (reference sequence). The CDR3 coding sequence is TGTGCTAGCAGCTTTAGCGGGGGGGCGGACAATGAGCAGTTCTTC. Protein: CASSFSGGADNEQFF.

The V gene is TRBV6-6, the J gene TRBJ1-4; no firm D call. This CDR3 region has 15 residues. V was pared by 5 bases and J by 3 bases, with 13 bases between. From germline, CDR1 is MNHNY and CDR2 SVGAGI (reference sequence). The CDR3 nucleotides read TGTGCCAGCAGTCGGTGGGCGACGGCTAATGAAAAACTGTTTTTT. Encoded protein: CASSRWATANEKLFF.

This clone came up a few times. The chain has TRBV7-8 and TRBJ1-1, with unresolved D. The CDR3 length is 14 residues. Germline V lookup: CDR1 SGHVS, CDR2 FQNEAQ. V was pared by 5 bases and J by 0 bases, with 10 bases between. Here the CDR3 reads CASSRGRMNTEAFF. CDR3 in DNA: TGTGCCAGCAGCCGAGGGAGAATGAACACTGAAGCTTTCTTT.

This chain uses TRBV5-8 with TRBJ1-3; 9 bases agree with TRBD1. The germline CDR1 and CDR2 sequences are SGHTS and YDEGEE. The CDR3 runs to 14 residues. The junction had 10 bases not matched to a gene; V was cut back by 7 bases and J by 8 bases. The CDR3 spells CASGLYRGPYTIYF. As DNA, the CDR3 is TGTGCCAGCGGATTATACAGGGGGCCGTACACCATATATTTT.

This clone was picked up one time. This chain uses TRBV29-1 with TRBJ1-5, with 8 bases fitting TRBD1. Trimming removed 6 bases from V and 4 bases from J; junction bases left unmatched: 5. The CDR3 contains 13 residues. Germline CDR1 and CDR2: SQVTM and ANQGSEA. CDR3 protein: CSVADRANQPQHF. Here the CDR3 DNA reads TGCAGCGTCGCGGACAGGGCAAATCAGCCCCAGCATTTT.

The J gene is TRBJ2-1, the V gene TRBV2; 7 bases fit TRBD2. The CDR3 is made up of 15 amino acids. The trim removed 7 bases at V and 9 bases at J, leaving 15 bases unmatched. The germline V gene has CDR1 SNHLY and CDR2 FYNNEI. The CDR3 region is CASTRRDSTGGEQFF. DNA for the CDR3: TGTGCCAGCACCCGCCGAGACTCGACGGGGGGTGAGCAGTTCTTC. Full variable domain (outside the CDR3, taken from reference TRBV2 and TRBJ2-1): EPEVTQTPSHQVTQMGQEVILRCVPISNHLYFYWYRQILGQKVEFLVSFYNNEISEKSEIFDDQFSVERPDGSNFTLKIRSTKLEDSAMYFCASTRRDSTGGEQFFGPGTRLTVL.

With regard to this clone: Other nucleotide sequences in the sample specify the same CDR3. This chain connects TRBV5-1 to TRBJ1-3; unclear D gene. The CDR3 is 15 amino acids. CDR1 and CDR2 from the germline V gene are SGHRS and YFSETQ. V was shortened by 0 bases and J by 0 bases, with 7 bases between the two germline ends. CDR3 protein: CASSLEAGSGNTIYF. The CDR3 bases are TGCGCCAGCAGCTTGGAGGCGGGCTCTGGAAACACCATATATTTT.

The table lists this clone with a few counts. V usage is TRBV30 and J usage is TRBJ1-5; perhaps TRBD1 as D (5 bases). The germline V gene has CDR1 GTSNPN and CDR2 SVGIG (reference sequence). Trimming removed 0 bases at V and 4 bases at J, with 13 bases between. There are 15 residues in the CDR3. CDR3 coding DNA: TGTGCCTGGAGTGTAGGCTGGGGGGGAAATCAGCCCCAGCATTTT. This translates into CAWSVGWGGNQPQHF. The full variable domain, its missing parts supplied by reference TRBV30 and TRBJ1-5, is SQTIHQWPATLVQPVGSPLSLECTVEGTSNPNLYWYRQAAGRGLQLLFYSVGIGQISSEVPQNLSASRPQDRQFILSSKKLLLSDSGFYLCAWSVGWGGNQPQHFGDGTRLSIL.

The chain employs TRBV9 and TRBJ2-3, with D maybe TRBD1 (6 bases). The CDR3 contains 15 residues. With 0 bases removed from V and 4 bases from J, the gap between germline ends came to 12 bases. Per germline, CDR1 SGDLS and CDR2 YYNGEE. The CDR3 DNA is TGTGCCAGCAGCGTAGGGGGGCCGGGGTCAGATACGCAGTATTTT. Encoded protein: CASSVGGPGSDTQYF.

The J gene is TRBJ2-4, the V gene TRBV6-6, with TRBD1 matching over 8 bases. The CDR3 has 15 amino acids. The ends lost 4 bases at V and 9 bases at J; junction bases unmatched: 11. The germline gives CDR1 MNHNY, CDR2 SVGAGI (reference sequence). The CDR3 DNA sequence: TGTGCCAGCAGTTCCACACAGGGGGTAGGGACCATTCAGTACTTC. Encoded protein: CASSSTQGVGTIQYF.

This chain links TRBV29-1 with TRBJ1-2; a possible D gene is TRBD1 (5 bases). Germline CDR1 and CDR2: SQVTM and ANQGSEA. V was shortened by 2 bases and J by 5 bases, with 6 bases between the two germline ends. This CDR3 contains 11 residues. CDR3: CSVEQGYGYTF. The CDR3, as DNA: TGCAGCGTTGAACAGGGTTATGGCTACACCTTC. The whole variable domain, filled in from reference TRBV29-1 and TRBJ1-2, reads SAVISQKPSRDICQRGTSLTIQCQVDSQVTMMFWYRQQPGQSLTLIATANQGSEATYESGFVIDKFPISRPNLTFSTLTVSNMSPEDSSIYLCSVEQGYGYTFGSGTRLTVV.

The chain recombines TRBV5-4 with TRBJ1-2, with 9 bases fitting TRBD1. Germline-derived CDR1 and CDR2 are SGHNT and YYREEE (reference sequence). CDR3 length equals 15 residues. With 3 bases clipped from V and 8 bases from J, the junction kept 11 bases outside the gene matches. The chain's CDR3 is CASSWDFTGGRGYTF. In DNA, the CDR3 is TGTGCCAGCAGCTGGGACTTTACAGGGGGCCGAGGCTACACCTTC.

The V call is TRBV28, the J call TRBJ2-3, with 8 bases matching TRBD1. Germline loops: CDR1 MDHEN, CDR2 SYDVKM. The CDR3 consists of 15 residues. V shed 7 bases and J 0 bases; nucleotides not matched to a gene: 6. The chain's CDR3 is CASNSQGDSTDTQYF. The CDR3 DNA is TGTGCCAGCAACTCACAGGGGGACAGCACAGATACGCAGTATTTT.

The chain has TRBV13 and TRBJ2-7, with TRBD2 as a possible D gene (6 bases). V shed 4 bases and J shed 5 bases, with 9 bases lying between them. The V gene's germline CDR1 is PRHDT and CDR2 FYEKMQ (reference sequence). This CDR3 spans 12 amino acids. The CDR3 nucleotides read TGTGCCAGCAGCTCGGGGAGGCACGAGCAGTACTTC. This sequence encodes CASSSGRHEQYF.

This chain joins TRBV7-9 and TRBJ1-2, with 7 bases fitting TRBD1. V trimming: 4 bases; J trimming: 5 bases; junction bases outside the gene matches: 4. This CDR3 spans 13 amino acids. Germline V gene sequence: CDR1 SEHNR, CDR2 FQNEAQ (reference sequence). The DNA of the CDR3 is TGTGCCAGCAGCTCGGGACAGCCATATGGCTACACCTTC. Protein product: CASSSGQPYGYTF.

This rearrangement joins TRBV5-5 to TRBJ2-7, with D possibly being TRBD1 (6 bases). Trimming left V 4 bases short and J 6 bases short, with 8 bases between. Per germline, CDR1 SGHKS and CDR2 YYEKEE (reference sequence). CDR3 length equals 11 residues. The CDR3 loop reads CASSGGGEQYF. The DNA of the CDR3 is TGTGCCAGCAGCGGGGGCGGCGAGCAGTACTTC. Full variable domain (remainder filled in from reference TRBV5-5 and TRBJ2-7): DAGVTQSPTHLIKTRGQQVTLRCSPISGHKSVSWYQQVLGQGPQFIFQYYEKEERGRGNFPDRFSARQFPNYSSELNVNALLLGDSALYLCASSGGGEQYFGPGTRLTVT.

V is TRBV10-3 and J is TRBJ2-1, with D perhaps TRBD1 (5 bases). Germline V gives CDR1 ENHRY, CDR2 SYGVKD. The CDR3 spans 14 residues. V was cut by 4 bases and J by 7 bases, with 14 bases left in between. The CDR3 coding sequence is TGTGCCATCAGTGGGACAACCCTATATAATGAGCAGTTCTTC. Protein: CAISGTTLYNEQFF.

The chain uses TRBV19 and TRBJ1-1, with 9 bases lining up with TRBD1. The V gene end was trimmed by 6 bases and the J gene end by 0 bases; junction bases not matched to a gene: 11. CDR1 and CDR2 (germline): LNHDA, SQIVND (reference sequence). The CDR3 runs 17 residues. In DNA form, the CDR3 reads TGTGCCAGTAGACAGGGGGCGGGTGCGGACATGAACACTGAAGCTTTCTTT. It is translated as CASRQGAGADMNTEAFF.

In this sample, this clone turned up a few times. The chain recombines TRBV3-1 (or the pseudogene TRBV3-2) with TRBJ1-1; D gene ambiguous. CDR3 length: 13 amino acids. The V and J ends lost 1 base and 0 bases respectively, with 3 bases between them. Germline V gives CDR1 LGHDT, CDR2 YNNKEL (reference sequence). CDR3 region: CASSQGVNTEAFF. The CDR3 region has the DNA TGTGCCAGCAGCCAAGGAGTGAACACTGAAGCTTTCTTT.

The chain's CDR3 is CAWSAQTGVDGYTF. The CDR3 DNA reads as TGTGCCTGGAGTGCCCAGACAGGGGTCGATGGCTACACCTTC. The gene calls are TRBV30 and TRBJ1-2; TRBD1 agrees at 8 bases. The CDR3 sequence is 14 residues long. Germline loops: CDR1 GTSNPN, CDR2 SVGIG (reference sequence). V shed 1 base and J 6 bases; nucleotides not matched to a gene: 7.

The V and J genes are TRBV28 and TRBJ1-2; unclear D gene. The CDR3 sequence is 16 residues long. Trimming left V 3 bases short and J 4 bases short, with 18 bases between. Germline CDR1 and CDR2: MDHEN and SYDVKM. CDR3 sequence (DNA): TGTGCCAGCAGTTTGTTGTCGGGAGGATCCAGCTATGGCTACACCTTC. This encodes CASSLLSGGSSYGYTF.